These T cell receptor beta chains were read from a single sample in a study of blood T cells in healthy people across ages. TCRdb ran MiXCR on the 5' RACE reads and lists one entry per CDR3 protein. In the table there are about a million distinct CDR3 sequences, 45% to 60% of which are singletons. The sequenced material came from blood. The source is a woman aged 60-70 years in good health. Both conserved end residues are part of each CDR3. The D gene is left open where the match is weak. Some rows have no size entry. The others give once, few or many, or a class for an expanded clone.

clone size: few
V gene: TRBV20-1
D gene: -
J gene: TRBJ2-5
CDR3 length: 15
CDR3 protein: CSARDWTLPQETQYF
CDR3 DNA: TGCAGTGCTAGAGATTGGACATTGCCCCAAGAGACCCAGTACTTC

clone size: few
V gene: TRBV29-1
D gene: -
J gene: TRBJ2-5
CDR3 length: 11
CDR3 protein: CSVGALGEQYF
CDR3 DNA: TGCAGCGTTGGCGCACTGGGTGAGCAGTACTTC

clone size: -
V gene: TRBV7-2
D gene: -
J gene: TRBJ1-3
CDR3 length: 14
CDR3 protein: CASSLAGAGDTIYF
CDR3 DNA: TGTGCCAGCAGCTTAGCGGGGGCCGGAGACACCATATATTTT

clone size: once
V gene: TRBV20-1
D gene: TRBD1
J gene: TRBJ1-5
CDR3 length: 14
CDR3 protein: CSASGGQGTQPQHF
CDR3 DNA: TGCAGTGCTAGCGGAGGACAGGGCACTCAGCCCCAGCATTTT

clone size: -
V gene: TRBV10-3
D gene: -
J gene: TRBJ2-7
CDR3 length: 13
CDR3 protein: CAIKALNYNEQYF
CDR3 DNA: TGTGCCATCAAAGCACTAAATTACAATGAGCAGTACTTC

clone size: -
V gene: TRBV29-1
D gene: -
J gene: TRBJ2-3
CDR3 length: 15
CDR3 protein: CSVESPGEDPDTQYF
CDR3 DNA: TGCAGCGTTGAGTCCCCAGGGGAGGACCCAGATACGCAGTATTTT

clone size: once
V gene: TRBV20-1
D gene: -
J gene: TRBJ1-1
CDR3 length: 13
CDR3 protein: CSARRTGQTEAFF
CDR3 DNA: TGCAGTGCTAGACGAACAGGGCAAACTGAAGCTTTCTTT

clone size: few
V gene: TRBV20-1
D gene: TRBD2
J gene: TRBJ2-2
CDR3 length: 15
CDR3 protein: CSAYRLAGGSGELFF
CDR3 DNA: TGCAGTGCTTACCGACTAGCGGGAGGGTCCGGGGAGCTGTTTTTT

clone size: -
V gene: TRBV6-5
D gene: -
J gene: TRBJ2-7
CDR3 length: 14
CDR3 protein: CASSRSRGTYEQYF
CDR3 DNA: TGTGCCAGCAGCAGGAGTCGCGGAACCTACGAGCAGTACTTC

clone size: -
V gene: TRBV25-1
D gene: -
J gene: TRBJ1-6
CDR3 length: 14
CDR3 protein: CASSQVLEGSPLHF
CDR3 DNA: TGTGCCAGCAGTCAAGTTCTTGAAGGCTCACCCCTCCACTTT

clone size: few
V gene: TRBV12-3/TRBV12-4
D gene: TRBD2
J gene: TRBJ2-1
CDR3 length: 17
CDR3 protein: CASCPWAGGSIYNEQFF
CDR3 DNA: TGTGCCAGCTGCCCCTGGGCGGGAGGGTCCATTTACAATGAGCAGTTCTTC

clone size: few
V gene: TRBV20-1
D gene: -
J gene: TRBJ2-5
CDR3 length: 15
CDR3 protein: CSARDKSRLQGTQYF
CDR3 DNA: TGCAGTGCTAGAGATAAATCTCGACTCCAGGGGACCCAGTACTTC

clone size: -
V gene: TRBV12-3/TRBV12-4
D gene: -
J gene: TRBJ2-2
CDR3 length: 14
CDR3 protein: CASSFGGSTGELFF
CDR3 DNA: TGTGCCAGCAGTTTTGGTGGGAGTACCGGGGAGCTGTTTTTT

clone size: -
V gene: TRBV2
D gene: -
J gene: TRBJ2-3
CDR3 length: 14
CDR3 protein: CASMYGREADTQYF
CDR3 DNA: TGTGCCAGCATGTACGGGAGAGAGGCAGATACGCAGTATTTT

clone size: -
V gene: TRBV7-3
D gene: TRBD1
J gene: TRBJ1-6
CDR3 length: 15
CDR3 protein: CASSRTGGLSSPLHF
CDR3 DNA: TGTGCCAGCAGCAGGACAGGGGGTTTAAGTTCACCCCTCCACTTT

clone size: -
V gene: TRBV10-3
D gene: -
J gene: TRBJ2-5
CDR3 length: 14
CDR3 protein: CAISESQGKGTQYF
CDR3 DNA: TGTGCCATCAGTGAGTCTCAGGGGAAAGGGACCCAGTACTTC

clone size: -
V gene: TRBV5-1
D gene: TRBD2
J gene: TRBJ2-7
CDR3 length: 14
CDR3 protein: CASSIGGRAYEQYF
CDR3 DNA: TGCGCCAGCAGCATAGGCGGGAGAGCCTACGAGCAGTACTTC

clone size: -
V gene: TRBV25-1
D gene: TRBD2
J gene: TRBJ2-6
CDR3 length: 18
CDR3 protein: CASSEYAGDSSGANVLTF
CDR3 DNA: TGTGCCAGCAGTGAATATGCGGGAGATAGCTCTGGGGCCAACGTCCTGACTTTC

clone size: -
V gene: TRBV6-5
D gene: -
J gene: TRBJ2-4
CDR3 length: 18
CDR3 protein: CASSYSLGAAGAKNIQYF
CDR3 DNA: TGTGCCAGCAGTTACTCCCTCGGGGCCGCTGGGGCCAAAAACATTCAGTACTTC

clone size: -
V gene: TRBV4-1
D gene: -
J gene: TRBJ2-3
CDR3 length: 12
CDR3 protein: CASSQELATQYF
CDR3 DNA: TGCGCCAGCAGCCAGGAGCTAGCTACGCAGTATTTT

clone size: -
V gene: TRBV6-2/TRBV6-3
D gene: -
J gene: TRBJ1-1
CDR3 length: 15
CDR3 protein: CASSDRAPIDTEAFF
CDR3 DNA: TGTGCCAGCAGTGACCGGGCCCCGATCGACACTGAAGCTTTCTTT

clone size: many
V gene: TRBV29-1
D gene: TRBD2
J gene: TRBJ2-7
CDR3 length: 18
CDR3 protein: CSVAEFFLTSGRADEQYF
CDR3 DNA: TGCAGCGTTGCCGAGTTCTTCTTGACTAGCGGGAGAGCCGACGAGCAGTACTTC

clone size: -
V gene: TRBV24-1
D gene: -
J gene: TRBJ2-3
CDR3 length: 13
CDR3 protein: CATSDLEGNTQYF
CDR3 DNA: TGTGCCACCAGTGATTTAGAGGGAAATACGCAGTATTTT

clone size: -
V gene: TRBV30
D gene: -
J gene: TRBJ1-2
CDR3 length: 12
CDR3 protein: CAWRESLYGYTF
CDR3 DNA: TGTGCCTGGAGGGAAAGCCTTTATGGCTACACCTTC

clone size: few
V gene: TRBV2
D gene: -
J gene: TRBJ2-7
CDR3 length: 14
CDR3 protein: CASTAGTGTYEQYF
CDR3 DNA: TGTGCCAGCACCGCCGGGACCGGGACCTACGAGCAGTACTTC

clone size: -
V gene: TRBV20-1
D gene: -
J gene: TRBJ2-7
CDR3 length: 11
CDR3 protein: CSASRGLEQYF
CDR3 DNA: TGCAGTGCTAGCAGGGGTCTCGAGCAGTACTTC

clone size: -
V gene: TRBV2
D gene: -
J gene: TRBJ2-3
CDR3 length: 11
CDR3 protein: CASSNNRSQYF
CDR3 DNA: TGTGCCAGCAGTAACAACCGTTCGCAGTATTTT

clone size: few
V gene: TRBV20-1
D gene: -
J gene: TRBJ2-7
CDR3 length: 13
CDR3 protein: CSASRSPSYEQYF
CDR3 DNA: TGCAGTGCTAGTAGAAGCCCCTCCTACGAGCAGTACTTC

clone size: -
V gene: TRBV13
D gene: TRBD2
J gene: TRBJ2-7
CDR3 length: 18
CDR3 protein: CASSLGEWASGALHEQYF
CDR3 DNA: TGTGCCAGCAGCTTAGGGGAGTGGGCTAGCGGGGCTCTACACGAGCAGTACTTC

clone size: -
V gene: TRBV5-1
D gene: -
J gene: TRBJ2-1
CDR3 length: 14
CDR3 protein: CASSLAPATDEQFF
CDR3 DNA: TGCGCCAGCAGCTTGGCTCCGGCTACTGATGAGCAGTTCTTC

clone size: -
V gene: TRBV27
D gene: -
J gene: TRBJ2-1
CDR3 length: 17
CDR3 protein: CASSFPPSSGSNNEQFF
CDR3 DNA: TGTGCCAGCAGTTTTCCCCCATCTTCCGGGAGTAACAATGAGCAGTTCTTC

clone size: once
V gene: TRBV28
D gene: TRBD2
J gene: TRBJ2-7
CDR3 length: 15
CDR3 protein: CASSFRLAGVYEQYF
CDR3 DNA: TGTGCCAGCAGTTTTAGGCTAGCGGGAGTCTACGAGCAGTACTTC

clone size: -
V gene: TRBV5-1
D gene: -
J gene: TRBJ2-3
CDR3 length: 13
CDR3 protein: CASAGQGTDTQYF
CDR3 DNA: TGCGCCAGTGCGGGACAAGGCACAGATACGCAGTATTTT

clone size: few
V gene: TRBV10-3
D gene: TRBD1
J gene: TRBJ1-2
CDR3 length: 11
CDR3 protein: CAVGQGYGYTF
CDR3 DNA: TGTGCCGTGGGACAGGGCTATGGCTACACCTTC

clone size: few
V gene: TRBV20-1
D gene: TRBD2
J gene: TRBJ2-5
CDR3 length: 12
CDR3 protein: CSARLAVETQYF
CDR3 DNA: TGCAGTGCTAGACTAGCGGTAGAGACCCAGTACTTC

clone size: -
V gene: TRBV6-2/TRBV6-3
D gene: -
J gene: TRBJ2-6
CDR3 length: 17
CDR3 protein: CASKGRDSATGANVLTF
CDR3 DNA: TGTGCCAGCAAGGGTCGGGACTCCGCAACTGGGGCCAACGTCCTGACTTTC

clone size: few
V gene: TRBV6-2/TRBV6-3
D gene: -
J gene: TRBJ2-1
CDR3 length: 14
CDR3 protein: CASRVSGSRGEQFF
CDR3 DNA: TGTGCCAGCAGAGTTTCCGGGAGTAGGGGTGAGCAGTTCTTC

clone size: -
V gene: TRBV28
D gene: TRBD2
J gene: TRBJ2-3
CDR3 length: 16
CDR3 protein: CASSSPTSGTWYTQYF
CDR3 DNA: TGTGCCAGCAGTTCCCCCACTAGCGGTACATGGTATACGCAGTATTTT

clone size: -
V gene: TRBV3-1
D gene: TRBD1
J gene: TRBJ2-1
CDR3 length: 15
CDR3 protein: CASSRTGQQYNEQFF
CDR3 DNA: TGTGCCAGCAGCCGCACGGGACAGCAATACAATGAGCAGTTCTTC

clone size: -
V gene: TRBV18
D gene: TRBD2
J gene: TRBJ2-3
CDR3 length: 17
CDR3 protein: CASSPRQGAGGTDTQYF
CDR3 DNA: TGTGCCAGCTCACCACGGCAGGGAGCGGGAGGCACAGATACGCAGTATTTT

clone size: -
V gene: TRBV27
D gene: TRBD2
J gene: TRBJ2-3
CDR3 length: 18
CDR3 protein: CASSLSGGAGGVTDTQYF
CDR3 DNA: TGTGCCAGCAGTTTATCAGGGGGAGCGGGAGGAGTCACAGATACGCAGTATTTT

clone size: -
V gene: TRBV5-1
D gene: TRBD1
J gene: TRBJ2-1
CDR3 length: 16
CDR3 protein: CASSLDWTGAGNEQFF
CDR3 DNA: TGCGCCAGCAGCTTGGATTGGACAGGGGCTGGCAATGAGCAGTTCTTC

clone size: -
V gene: TRBV7-2
D gene: -
J gene: TRBJ1-2
CDR3 length: 13
CDR3 protein: CASSPQAENGYTF
CDR3 DNA: TGTGCCAGCAGCCCCCAGGCAGAGAATGGCTACACCTTC

clone size: -
V gene: TRBV6-5
D gene: -
J gene: TRBJ2-3
CDR3 length: 13
CDR3 protein: CASMGASTDTQYF
CDR3 DNA: TGTGCCAGCATGGGGGCTAGCACAGATACGCAGTATTTT

clone size: -
V gene: TRBV7-8
D gene: -
J gene: TRBJ1-5
CDR3 length: 18
CDR3 protein: CASSQQQQSAYSNQPQHF
CDR3 DNA: TGTGCCAGCAGCCAGCAACAACAGTCGGCTTATAGCAATCAGCCCCAGCATTTT

clone size: -
V gene: TRBV6-1
D gene: -
J gene: TRBJ2-7
CDR3 length: 14
CDR3 protein: CASIWTVPAYEQYF
CDR3 DNA: TGTGCCAGCATCTGGACAGTCCCAGCATACGAGCAGTACTTC

clone size: -
V gene: TRBV29-1
D gene: -
J gene: TRBJ1-2
CDR3 length: 13
CDR3 protein: CSVSATPNYGYTF
CDR3 DNA: TGCAGCGTTTCGGCAACCCCAAACTATGGCTACACCTTC

clone size: -
V gene: TRBV11-2
D gene: TRBD2
J gene: TRBJ2-3
CDR3 length: 16
CDR3 protein: CASSSPREGGTDTQYF
CDR3 DNA: TGTGCCAGCAGCTCCCCGCGGGAGGGAGGTACAGATACGCAGTATTTT

clone size: few
V gene: TRBV7-9
D gene: -
J gene: TRBJ1-1
CDR3 length: 12
CDR3 protein: CASSLSGTEAFF
CDR3 DNA: TGTGCCAGCAGCTTATCGGGGACTGAAGCTTTCTTT

clone size: many
V gene: TRBV29-1
D gene: -
J gene: TRBJ2-5
CDR3 length: 12
CDR3 protein: CSVDRYQETQYF
CDR3 DNA: TGCAGCGTTGATAGGTACCAAGAGACCCAGTACTTC

clone size: once
V gene: TRBV2
D gene: -
J gene: TRBJ2-3
CDR3 length: 14
CDR3 protein: CASIREPGADTQYF
CDR3 DNA: TGTGCCAGCATTCGAGAGCCGGGGGCAGATACGCAGTATTTT